This T cell receptor beta chain was identified during a study of OX40 agonist ivuxolimab in advanced cancers. As for the study more broadly: Ivuxolimab, which targeted the costimulatory receptor OX40 (CD134), was an agonistic, fully human IgG2 monoclonal antibody. Intravenous ivuxolimab was administered to patients every 2 weeks at six dose levels: 0.01, 0.1, 0.3, 1.5, 3 and 10 mg/kg. Among the roughly 50 dose-escalation patients, about 19 had hepatocellular carcinoma, about 15 melanoma, 9 renal cell carcinoma and 9 head and neck cancer. In the dose-escalation cohort, 70% to 90% of patients were male, and the mean age was approximately 60 years with a range of roughly 23 to 79. Patients were allowed to have had prior anti-PD-1, anti-PD-L1 or anti-CTLA-4 therapy, and approximately 43% of the dose-escalation patients had previously received checkpoint inhibitors. Partial responses occurred in three dose-escalation patients: two with cutaneous melanoma and one with hepatocellular carcinoma. Peripheral TCRbeta sequencing was intended to test whether TCR sequence diversity was altered and clonal T-cell expansion was caused by ivuxolimab. The paper reports the monotherapy dose-escalation portion (N of about 47 patients) of the phase I ivuxolimab trial.

The investigation overall reported the following: At doses of 0.1 to 3.0 mg/kg, clonal expansion of both CD4+ and CD8+ blood T cells was observed from baseline to week 6. Partial responders in the 0.1-3.0 mg/kg groups had among the lowest normalized peripheral clonal expansion, especially among CD8+ T cells. The antigen specificity of the clonally expanded peripheral T cells was not determined. After ivuxolimab, CD8+ T cells had more expanded clones than CD4+ T cells on average. Low levels of normalized T-cell clonal expansion were also seen in some patients who did not respond.

V loses 0 bases of germline sequence and J loses 5 bases, and the interval between the two ends is 16 bases. The CDR3 starts with the cysteine, ends with the phenylalanine, and has 16 residues. Only CDR3 DNA remains: 48 bases, in frame from the first base. In the germline V gene, CDR1 corresponds to ENHRY and CDR2 to SYGVKD. Concerning this clone itself: The specificity of this receptor is unknown. No base qualities exist here, and no much larger clone lies one base off it.

To sequence the TCRbeta CDR3 region, genomic DNA was isolated from the sorted cells. The immunoSEQ Assay was used to sequence the TCRbeta CDR3 regions. TCRdb's version of the immuneACCESS table is confined to in-frame rearrangements and falls short of the full clone set. An unresolved V gene accounts for under half of the shortfall where checked; the remainder is of unknown origin. The table for this sample lists about 91,000 clones; approximately 81% of them were counted only once. The top ten constitute around 1.1% of the sample. Patients with a history of autoimmune disease or receiving systemic immunosuppression were excluded from the trial. Peripheral blood for TCR sequencing was collected from all dose cohorts at baseline, on cycle 4 day 1, and on cycle 7 day 1. Samples came from an open-label, multicenter, first-in-human phase I dose-escalation trial of ivuxolimab. Adults with locally advanced or metastatic melanoma, renal cell carcinoma, hepatocellular carcinoma or head and neck squamous cell carcinoma were enrolled in the trial. Before TCR sequencing, CD4+ and CD8+ T cells were separately sorted from peripheral blood.

The sample consisted of CD4+ or CD8+ T cells sorted from blood, taken in a trial of the OX40 agonist ivuxolimab. The receptor comes from an adult with an advanced solid tumor such as melanoma, head and neck, liver or kidney cancer. The sequence is built from TRBV10-3 and TRBJ1-2; no D gene can be assigned with confidence. The CDR3 region has the sequence CAISESTPGSTYGYTF. The bases read TGTGCCATCAGTGAGTCGACCCCGGGATCCACATATGGCTACACCTTC.